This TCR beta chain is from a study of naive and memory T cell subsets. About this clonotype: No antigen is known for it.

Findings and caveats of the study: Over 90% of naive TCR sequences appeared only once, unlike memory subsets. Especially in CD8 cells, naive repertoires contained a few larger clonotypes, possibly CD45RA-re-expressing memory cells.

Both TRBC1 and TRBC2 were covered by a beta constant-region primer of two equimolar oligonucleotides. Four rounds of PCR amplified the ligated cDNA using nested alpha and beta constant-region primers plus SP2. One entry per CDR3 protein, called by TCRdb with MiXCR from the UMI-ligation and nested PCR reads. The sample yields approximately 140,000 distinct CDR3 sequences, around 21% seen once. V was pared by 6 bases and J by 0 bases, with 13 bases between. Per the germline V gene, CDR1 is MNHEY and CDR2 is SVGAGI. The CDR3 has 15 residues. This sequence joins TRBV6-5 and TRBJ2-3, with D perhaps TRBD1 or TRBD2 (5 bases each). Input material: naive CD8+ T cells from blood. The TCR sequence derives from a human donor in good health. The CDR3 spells CASSLFGASTDTQYF. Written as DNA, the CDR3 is TGTGCCAGCAGCCTCTTCGGGGCTAGCACAGATACGCAGTATTTT.